Below, 14 T cell receptor beta chains from the same sample are listed, as sequenced in a study of T cells in Graves' hyperthyroidism and ophthalmopathy. Template material for amplifying TCR beta CDR3 regions consisted of RNA transcripts. When the TCR CDR3 underwent first-round RT-PCR, the HTBI primer set was used. TCRdb fed the multiplex PCR reads into MiXCR, producing one record per CDR3 protein. The sample consists of roughly 180,000 distinct CDR3 sequences, more than 15% of them appearing once. Sequencing was carried out using blood. The receptors were gathered from a woman in her forties or fifties with Graves' hyperthyroidism.

This clonotype was detected many times. The chain combines TRBV18 with TRBJ1-1; D gene unclear. Trimming stripped 6 bases from V and 1 base from J, with 9 bases between. The CDR3 length is 13 residues. Germline CDR1 and CDR2: KGHSH and LQKENI. Here the CDR3 reads CASSMDGNTEAFF. DNA of the CDR3: TGTGCCAGCTCCATGGACGGGAACACTGAAGCTTTCTTT.

This clonotype came up many times. The chain is built from TRBV27 and TRBJ1-5; no clear D gene. The CDR3 extends over 13 amino acids. Per germline, CDR1 MNHEY and CDR2 SMNVEV (reference sequence). V gave up 5 bases and J gave up 3 bases, with 8 bases separating them. CDR3 nucleotides: TGTGCCAGCAGTACGACCGTCAATCAGCCCCAGCATTTT. This translates into CASSTTVNQPQHF.

The table lists this clonotype with many counts. The J gene is TRBJ1-6, the V gene TRBV5-1; D is undetermined. CDR1 and CDR2 (germline): SGHRS, YFSETQ. Deletions cut 0 bases from V and 10 bases from J, with 11 bases between. The CDR3 is 14 residues long. CDR3 residues: CASSLDIGYSPLHF. The CDR3, as DNA: TGCGCCAGCAGCTTGGATATAGGGTACTCACCCCTCCACTTT.

At least ten counts were recorded for this clonotype. The CDR3 region has the DNA TGTGCCAGCAGTTGGGGGGCTAGCGGGGCGACAGATACGCAGTATTTT. Translated, it gives CASSWGASGATDTQYF. The chain carries TRBV6-2 or TRBV6-3 and TRBJ2-3; 9 nucleotides align to TRBD2. CDR3 length: 16 residues. The V gene end was trimmed by 4 bases and the J gene end by 3 bases; junction bases not matched to a gene: 8. From germline, CDR1 is MNHEY and CDR2 SVGEGT.

This clonotype was observed at least ten times. The chain combines TRBV11-2 with TRBJ2-1; 8 bases are a match to TRBD1. CDR1 is SGHAT and CDR2 is FQNNGV in the germline V gene. The CDR3 runs 12 residues. J lost 10 bases, V lost 5 bases, and 4 bases had no gene match. As DNA, the CDR3 is TGTGCCAGCAGCGACCGGGACAGGGAGCAGTTCTTC. It translates to CASSDRDREQFF.

The table lists this clonotype with many counts. The rearrangement uses TRBV5-1 and TRBJ2-1, with 9 bases fitting TRBD2. CDR3 size: 15 residues. Germline V gene lookup returns CDR1 SGHRS and CDR2 YFSETQ. After removal of 6 bases from V and 9 bases from J, the junction contained 13 bases not matched to a gene. The chain's CDR3 is CASKKVAGVSGEQFF. The CDR3 DNA sequence: TGCGCCAGCAAGAAAGTAGCGGGGGTCTCTGGTGAGCAGTTCTTC.

This clonotype was seen repeatedly, ten times or more. V gene TRBV6-1 combines with J gene TRBJ2-2; possible D gene TRBD1, 6 bases. The V and J ends lost 6 bases and 0 bases respectively, with 14 bases between them. In germline, CDR1 is MNHNS, CDR2 SASEGT. The CDR3 runs 16 residues. In nucleotides, the CDR3 is TGTGCCAGCAGATTGACGACAGGTTCGAACACCGGGGAGCTGTTTTTT. Encoded protein: CASRLTTGSNTGELFF.

This clonotype was counted at least ten times. V gene TRBV7-2 combines with J gene TRBJ1-4; D may be TRBD1 (6 bases). There are 13 residues in the CDR3. CDR1 and CDR2 (germline): SGHTA, FQGNSA. Trimming removed 4 bases at V and 4 bases at J, with 7 bases between. CDR3 bases: TGTGCCAGCAGCTGGACAGTTAATGAAAAACTGTTTTTT. Its protein is CASSWTVNEKLFF. Full variable domain (rest looked up from reference TRBV7-2 and TRBJ1-4): GAGVSQSPSNKVTEKGKDVELRCDPISGHTALYWYRQSLGQGLEFLIYFQGNSAPDKSGLPSDRFSAERTGGSVSTLTIQRTQQEDSAVYLCASSWTVNEKLFFGSGTQLSVL.

This clonotype was observed many times. The rearrangement links TRBV5-6 to TRBJ1-1; TRBD1 is a possible D gene (6 bases). V was pared by 6 bases and J by 0 bases, with 15 bases between. Germline assignment: CDR1 SGHDT and CDR2 YYEEEE. CDR3 length: 15 amino acids. CDR3 residues: CASTSLDRMNTEAFF. CDR3 DNA sequence: TGTGCCAGCACCTCATTAGACAGGATGAACACTGAAGCTTTCTTT.

This clonotype showed up many times. This chain uses TRBV6-6 with TRBJ2-7, with D unresolved. Germline lookup yields CDR1 MNHNY and CDR2 SVGAGI (reference sequence). V lost 0 bases, J lost 6 bases, and 9 bases lay in between. This CDR3 comprises 13 residues. The CDR3 sequence: CASSYSLGGEQYF. In DNA, the CDR3 is TGTGCCAGCAGTTACTCTTTGGGCGGCGAGCAGTACTTC.

This clonotype was seen ten or more times. This chain connects TRBV5-1 to TRBJ1-1; D is possibly TRBD1 (5 bases). Per germline, CDR1 SGHRS and CDR2 YFSETQ. The CDR3 totals 16 residues. Trimming took off 0 bases at V and 0 bases at J, with 12 bases between the two ends. The CDR3 nucleotides read TGCGCCAGCAGCTTGGCCTACAGGAGGATGAACACTGAAGCTTTCTTT. It translates to CASSLAYRRMNTEAFF.

This clonotype was recorded at least ten times. V usage is TRBV5-6 and J usage is TRBJ1-2; D not certain. Germline V gene lookup returns CDR1 SGHDT and CDR2 YYEEEE. Between the trimmed V and J ends, which lost 0 bases and 0 bases, there was a span of 6 bases. This CDR3 is built from 14 residues. The CDR3 here is CASSLARSNYGYTF. The CDR3 nucleotides are TGTGCCAGCAGCTTGGCCAGATCTAACTATGGCTACACCTTC.

This clonotype was seen at least ten times. The V and J genes are TRBV7-8 and TRBJ1-2, with D unresolved. The CDR3 covers 15 residues. V gave up 5 bases and J gave up 3 bases, with 16 bases separating them. Germline V gene data show CDR1 as SGHVS and CDR2 as FQNEAQ. The CDR3 sequence: CASSPAPRSYYGYTF. CDR3 sequence (DNA): TGTGCCAGCAGCCCGGCCCCACGCTCCTACTATGGCTACACCTTC.

The V and J genes are TRBV6-2 or TRBV6-3 and TRBJ2-1, with TRBD1 matching over 8 bases. The V gene end was trimmed by 5 bases and the J gene end by 4 bases; junction bases not matched to a gene: 7. The germline V gene has CDR1 MNHEY and CDR2 SVGEGT. The CDR3 runs 15 residues. Written as DNA, the CDR3 is TGTGCCAGCAGTAAAACAGGGGGGTCATACAATGAGCAGTTCTTC. Amino acids: CASSKTGGSYNEQFF.